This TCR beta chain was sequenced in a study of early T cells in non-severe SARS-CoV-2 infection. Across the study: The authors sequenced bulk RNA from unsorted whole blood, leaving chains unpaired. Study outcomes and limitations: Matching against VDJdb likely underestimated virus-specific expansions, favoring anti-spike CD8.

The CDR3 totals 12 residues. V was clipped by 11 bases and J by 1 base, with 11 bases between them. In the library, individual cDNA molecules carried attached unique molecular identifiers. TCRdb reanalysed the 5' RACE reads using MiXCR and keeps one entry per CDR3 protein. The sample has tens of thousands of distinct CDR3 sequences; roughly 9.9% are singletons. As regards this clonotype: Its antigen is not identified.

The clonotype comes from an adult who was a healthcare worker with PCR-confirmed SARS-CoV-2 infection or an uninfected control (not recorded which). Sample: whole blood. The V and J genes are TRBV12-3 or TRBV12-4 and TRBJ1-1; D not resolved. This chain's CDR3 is CAVGWANTEAFF. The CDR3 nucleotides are TGTGCCGTTGGGTGGGCGAACACTGAAGCTTTCTTT.